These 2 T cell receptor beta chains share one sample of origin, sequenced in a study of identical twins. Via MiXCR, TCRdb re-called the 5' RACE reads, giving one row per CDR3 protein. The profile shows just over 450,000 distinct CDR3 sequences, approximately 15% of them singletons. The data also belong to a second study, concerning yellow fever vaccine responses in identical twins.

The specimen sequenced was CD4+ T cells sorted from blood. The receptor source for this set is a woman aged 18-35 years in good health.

Here the CDR3 DNA reads TGTGCCAGCAGCTTACGTACAGCACTAGCCAAAAACATTCAGTACTTC. Translated, it gives CASSLRTALAKNIQYF. This sequence joins TRBV7-8 and TRBJ2-4; D is undetermined. Trimming removed 2 bases at V and 0 bases at J, with 11 bases between. The CDR3 contains 16 residues. The germline V gene encodes CDR1 SGHVS and CDR2 FQNEAQ.

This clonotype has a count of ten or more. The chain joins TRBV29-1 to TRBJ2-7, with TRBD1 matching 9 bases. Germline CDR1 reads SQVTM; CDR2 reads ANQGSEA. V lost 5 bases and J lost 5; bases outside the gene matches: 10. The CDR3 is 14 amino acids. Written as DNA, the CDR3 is TGCAGCGTTCCAGTCGGGACAGGGCCCGACGAGCAGTACTTC. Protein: CSVPVGTGPDEQYF.